The 2 T cell receptor beta chains given below trace back to one sample, sequenced in a study of blood T cell repertoires in COVID-19. TCRdb keeps only in-frame clones here, not all; method: immunoSEQ multiplex PCR. The sample holds approximately 220,000 clones, around four fifths seen once. The source material was peripheral blood. The receptors shown here come from a woman in her fifties or sixties with acute or convalescent COVID-19.

This chain joins TRBV12-5 and TRBJ1-5, with D possibly being TRBD1 (6 bases). V was shortened by 5 bases and J by 7 bases, with 18 bases between the two germline ends. The CDR3 runs to 15 residues. CDR1 is LGHNT and CDR2 is FRNRAP in the germline V gene. CDR3 in DNA: TGTGCTAGTGGTAACCTACAGGGAGTCCCCCAGCCCCAGCATTTT. Its protein is CASGNLQGVPQPQHF.

Remarks on this clone: Other nucleotide sequences in the sample specify the same CDR3. The CDR3 bases are TGTGCCAGCAGTTACAGGGGCGGCTACACCTTC. Protein product: CASSYRGGYTF. The chain recombines TRBV6-5 with TRBJ1-2, with D tentatively TRBD1 (5 bases). CDR1 is MNHEY, CDR2 SVGAGI, per germline. V lost 2 bases to trimming and J lost 8 bases, with 6 bases between them. The CDR3 has 11 residues.